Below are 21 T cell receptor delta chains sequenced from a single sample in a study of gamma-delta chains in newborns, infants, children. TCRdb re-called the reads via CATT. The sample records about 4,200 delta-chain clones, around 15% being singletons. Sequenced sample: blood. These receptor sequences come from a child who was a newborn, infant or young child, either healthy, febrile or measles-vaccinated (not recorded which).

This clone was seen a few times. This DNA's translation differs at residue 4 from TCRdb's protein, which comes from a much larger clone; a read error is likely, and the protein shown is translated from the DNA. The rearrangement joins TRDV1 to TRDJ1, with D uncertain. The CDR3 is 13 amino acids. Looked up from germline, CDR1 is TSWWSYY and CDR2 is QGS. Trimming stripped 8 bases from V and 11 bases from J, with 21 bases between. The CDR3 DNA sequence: TGTGCTCTTAGGGCGAAAAGAGAGTATTGGCTCATCTTT. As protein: CALRAKREYWLIF.

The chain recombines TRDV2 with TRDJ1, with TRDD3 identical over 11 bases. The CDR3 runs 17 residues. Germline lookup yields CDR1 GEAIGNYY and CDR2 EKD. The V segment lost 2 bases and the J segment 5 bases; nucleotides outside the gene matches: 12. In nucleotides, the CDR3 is TGTGCCTGTGACAAACTGGGGGATATAGGGCGCTCGGATAAACTCATCTTT. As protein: CACDKLGDIGRSDKLIF.

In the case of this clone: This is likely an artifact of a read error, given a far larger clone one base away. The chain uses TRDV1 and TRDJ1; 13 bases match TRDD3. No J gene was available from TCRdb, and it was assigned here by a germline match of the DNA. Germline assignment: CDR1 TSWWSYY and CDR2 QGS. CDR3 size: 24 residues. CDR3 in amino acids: CALGERISYVLYWGIRSNTDKLIF. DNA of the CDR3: TGTGCCCTTGGGGAACGCATATCCTACGTCCTTTACTGGGGGATACGCAGTAACACCGATAAACTCATCTTT.

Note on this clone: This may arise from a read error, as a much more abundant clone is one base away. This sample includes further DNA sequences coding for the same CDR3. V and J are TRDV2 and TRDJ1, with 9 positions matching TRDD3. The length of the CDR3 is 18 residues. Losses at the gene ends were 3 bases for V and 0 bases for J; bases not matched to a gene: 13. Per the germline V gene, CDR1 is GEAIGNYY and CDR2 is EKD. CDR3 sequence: CACDPLTGGYRYTDKLIF. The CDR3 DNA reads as TGTGCCTGTGACCCTCTTACCGGGGGATACCGGTACACCGATAAACTCATCTTT.

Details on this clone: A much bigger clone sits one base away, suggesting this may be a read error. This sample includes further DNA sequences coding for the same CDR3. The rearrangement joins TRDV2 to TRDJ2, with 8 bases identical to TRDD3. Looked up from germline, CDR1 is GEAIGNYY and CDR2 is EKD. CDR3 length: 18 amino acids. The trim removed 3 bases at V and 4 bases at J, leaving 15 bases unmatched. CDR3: CACDPLILGDTETAQLFF. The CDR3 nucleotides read TGTGCCTGTGACCCCCTCATACTAGGGGATACCGAGACAGCACAACTCTTCTTT.

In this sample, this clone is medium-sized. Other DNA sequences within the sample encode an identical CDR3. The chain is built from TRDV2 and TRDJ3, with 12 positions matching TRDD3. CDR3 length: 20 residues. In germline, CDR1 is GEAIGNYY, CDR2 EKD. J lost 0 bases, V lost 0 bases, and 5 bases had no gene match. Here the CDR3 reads CACDTGWGIRSSWDTRQMFF. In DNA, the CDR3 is TGTGCCTGTGACACCGGCTGGGGGATACGTAGCTCCTGGGACACCCGACAGATGTTTTTC.

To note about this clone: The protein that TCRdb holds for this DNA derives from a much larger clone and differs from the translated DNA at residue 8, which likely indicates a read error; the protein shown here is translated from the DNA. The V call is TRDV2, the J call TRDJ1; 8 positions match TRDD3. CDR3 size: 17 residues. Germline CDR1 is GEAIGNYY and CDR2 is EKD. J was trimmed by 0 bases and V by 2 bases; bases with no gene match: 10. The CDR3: CACDNVLRDTYTDKLIF. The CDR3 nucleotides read TGTGCCTGTGACAACGTACTGAGGGATACGTACACCGATAAACTCATCTTT.

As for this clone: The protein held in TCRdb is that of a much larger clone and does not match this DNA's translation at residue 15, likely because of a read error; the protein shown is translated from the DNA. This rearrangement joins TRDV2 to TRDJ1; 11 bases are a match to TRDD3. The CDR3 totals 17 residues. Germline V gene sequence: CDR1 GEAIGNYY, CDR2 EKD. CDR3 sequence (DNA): TGTGCCTGTGACACTTTGGCTGGGGGATACCGCACCGATAAACCCATCTTT. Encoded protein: CACDTLAGGYRTDKPIF.

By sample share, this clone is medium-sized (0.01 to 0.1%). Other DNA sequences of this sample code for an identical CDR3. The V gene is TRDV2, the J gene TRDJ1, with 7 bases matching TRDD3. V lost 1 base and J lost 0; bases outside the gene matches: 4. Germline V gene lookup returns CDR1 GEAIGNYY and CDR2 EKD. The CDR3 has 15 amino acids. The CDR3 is CACDTLGTYTDKLIF. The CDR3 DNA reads TGTGCCTGTGACACACTGGGGACGTACACCGATAAACTCATCTTT.

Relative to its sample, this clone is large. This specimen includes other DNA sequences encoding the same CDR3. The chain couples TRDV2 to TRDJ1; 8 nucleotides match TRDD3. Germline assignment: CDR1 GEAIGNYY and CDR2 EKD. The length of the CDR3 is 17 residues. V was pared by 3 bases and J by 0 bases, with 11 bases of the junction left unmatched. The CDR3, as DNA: TGTGCCTGTGACGCACTACTGGGGGCCGGGTACACCGATAAACTCATCTTT. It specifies CACDALLGAGYTDKLIF.

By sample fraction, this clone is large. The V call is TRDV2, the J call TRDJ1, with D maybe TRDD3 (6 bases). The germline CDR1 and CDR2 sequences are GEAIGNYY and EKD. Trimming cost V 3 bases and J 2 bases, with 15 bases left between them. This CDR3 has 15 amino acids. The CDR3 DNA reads TGTGCCTGTGACGTCTTGGGGGGGACAACCGATAAACTCATCTTT. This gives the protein CACDVLGGTTDKLIF.

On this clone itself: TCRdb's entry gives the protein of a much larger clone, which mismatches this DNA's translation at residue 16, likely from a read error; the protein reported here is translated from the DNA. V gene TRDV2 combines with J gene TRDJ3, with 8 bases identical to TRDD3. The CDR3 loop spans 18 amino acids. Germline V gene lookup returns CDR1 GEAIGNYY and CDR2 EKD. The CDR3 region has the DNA TGTGCCTGTGACACCGGGAACTGGGGGTCCTGGGACACCCGACAGGTGTTTTTC. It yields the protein CACDTGNWGSWDTRQVFF.

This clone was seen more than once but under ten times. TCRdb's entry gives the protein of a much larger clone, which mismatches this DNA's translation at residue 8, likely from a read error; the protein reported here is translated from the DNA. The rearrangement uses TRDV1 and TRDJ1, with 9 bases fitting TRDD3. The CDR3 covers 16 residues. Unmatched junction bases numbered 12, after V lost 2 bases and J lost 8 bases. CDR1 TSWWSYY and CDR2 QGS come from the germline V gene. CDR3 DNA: TGTGCTCTTGGGGAATTAAGCCTCTGGGGGATGTTGAAACTCATCTTT. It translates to CALGELSLWGMLKLIF.

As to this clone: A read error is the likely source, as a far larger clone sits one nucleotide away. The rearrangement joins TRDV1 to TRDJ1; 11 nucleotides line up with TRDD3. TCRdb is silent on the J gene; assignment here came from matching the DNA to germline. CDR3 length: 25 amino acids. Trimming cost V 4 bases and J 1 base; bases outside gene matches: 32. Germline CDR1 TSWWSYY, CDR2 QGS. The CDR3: CALGALAAAFPERAGGYMITDKLIF. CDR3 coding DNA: TGTGCTCTTGGGGCCCTGGCGGCCGCTTTCCCCGAAAGAGCTGGGGGATACATGATCACCGATAAACTCATCTTT.

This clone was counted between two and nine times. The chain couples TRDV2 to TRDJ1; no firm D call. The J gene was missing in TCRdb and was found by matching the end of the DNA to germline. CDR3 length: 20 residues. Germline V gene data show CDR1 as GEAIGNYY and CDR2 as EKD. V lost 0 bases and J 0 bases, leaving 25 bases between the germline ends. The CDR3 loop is CACDTVKGIQRGPNTDKLIF. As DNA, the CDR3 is TGTGCCTGTGACACCGTAAAAGGCATACAAAGAGGGCCCAACACCGATAAACTCATCTTT.

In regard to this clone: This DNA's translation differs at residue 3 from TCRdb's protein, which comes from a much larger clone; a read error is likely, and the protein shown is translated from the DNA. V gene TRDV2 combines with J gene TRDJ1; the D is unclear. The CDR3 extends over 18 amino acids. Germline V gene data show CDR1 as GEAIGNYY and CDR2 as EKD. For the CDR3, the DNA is TGTGCCCGTGACAGCGTAGGGGCTAGGGCTGCCTCCACCGATAAACTCATCTTT. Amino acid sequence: CARDSVGARAASTDKLIF.

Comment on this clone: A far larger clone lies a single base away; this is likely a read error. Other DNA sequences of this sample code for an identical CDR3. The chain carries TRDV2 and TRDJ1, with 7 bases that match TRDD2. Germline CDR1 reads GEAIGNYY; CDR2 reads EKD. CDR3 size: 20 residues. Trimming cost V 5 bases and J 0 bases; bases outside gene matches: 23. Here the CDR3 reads CACGSLAGSFLGSYTDKLIF. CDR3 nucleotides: TGTGCCTGTGGCTCCCTAGCTGGATCCTTCCTTGGATCGTACACCGATAAACTCATCTTT.

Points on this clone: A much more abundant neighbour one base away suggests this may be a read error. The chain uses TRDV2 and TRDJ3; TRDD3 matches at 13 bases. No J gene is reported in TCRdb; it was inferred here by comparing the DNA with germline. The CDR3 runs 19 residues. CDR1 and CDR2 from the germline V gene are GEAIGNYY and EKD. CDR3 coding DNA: TGTGCCTGTGACAAACTGGGGGATACGAGCTCCTGGGACACCCGAAAGATGTTTTTC. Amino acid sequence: CACDKLGDTSSWDTRKMFF.

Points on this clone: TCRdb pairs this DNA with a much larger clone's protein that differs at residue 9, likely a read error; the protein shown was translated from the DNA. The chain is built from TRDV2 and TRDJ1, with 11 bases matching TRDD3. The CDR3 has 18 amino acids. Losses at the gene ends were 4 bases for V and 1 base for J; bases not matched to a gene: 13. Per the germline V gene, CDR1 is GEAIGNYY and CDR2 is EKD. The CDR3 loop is CACDLLGDRPHITDKLIF. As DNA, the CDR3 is TGTGCCTGTGATTTACTGGGGGATAGGCCCCATATCACCGATAAACTCATCTTT.

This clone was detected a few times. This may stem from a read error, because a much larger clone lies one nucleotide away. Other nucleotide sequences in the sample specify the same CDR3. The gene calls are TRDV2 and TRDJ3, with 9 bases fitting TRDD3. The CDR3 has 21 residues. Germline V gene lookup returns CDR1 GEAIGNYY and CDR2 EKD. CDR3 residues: CACDTGWVLGESSWDTRQMFF. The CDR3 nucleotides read TGTGCCTGTGACACCGGTTGGGTACTGGGGGAGAGCTCCTGGGACACACGACAGATGTTTTTC.

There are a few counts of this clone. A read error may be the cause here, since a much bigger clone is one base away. The CDR3 coding sequence is TGTGCCTGTGACGCCATTCGACCTACGGGGGGTACGACAGCAAAACTCTTCTTT. As protein: CACDAIRPTGGTTAKLFF. V is TRDV2 and J is TRDJ2, with D perhaps being TRDD2 or TRDD3 (5 bases each). The J gene was missing in TCRdb and was found by matching the end of the DNA to germline. CDR1 is GEAIGNYY, CDR2 EKD, per germline. The CDR3 has 18 residues.